This TCR beta chain was identified during a study of blood T cell repertoires in COVID-19. Overall study: From the United States, Italy and Spain came samples of acute and convalescent COVID-19. PBMCs, B-cell-depleted T cells, or T cells were the source of the cDNA or gDNA that made up the material.

Original methodology: Estimates of nucleated cell counts were drawn from the amplification of reference gene primers. Profiling relied on immunoSEQ multiplex PCR, and the TCRdb table lists in-frame clones only, not all of them. Clonal size and the V and J genes are those of that table, whereas D and trimming came from the DNA. Of tens of thousands of clones in the sample, roughly 85% were seen once. The germline gives CDR1 SGHRS, CDR2 YFSETQ. CDR3 size: 18 residues. With V trimmed by 0 bases and J by 0 bases, 6 bases remained unmatched. The V and J genes are TRBV5-1 and TRBJ2-3; TRBD2 agrees at 11 bases. This sequence originates from a man at least 80 years old with acute or convalescent COVID-19. Material for sequencing was peripheral blood. CDR3 protein: CASSLDVTSGISTDTQYF. The DNA of the CDR3 is TGCGCCAGCAGCTTGGACGTGACTAGCGGGATTAGCACAGATACGCAGTATTTT.